This T cell receptor (beta chain) is drawn from a study of T cell responses to AZD1222 COVID-19 vaccine. TCRdb's copy holds only in-frame clones and misses some; the assay was immunoSEQ multiplex PCR. The repertoire holds 60,000 to 65,000 clones, with over 80% as singletons. Remarks on this clone: The antigen is undetermined.

Deletions cut 0 bases from V and 0 bases from J, with 10 bases between. The CDR3 has 16 amino acids. Germline CDR1 SGHDN, CDR2 FVKESK. Findings and caveats of the study: It was only after the peak T cell response that any repertoires were sampled. Donors skewed white British and female; clonal diversity was possibly underestimated.

This chain connects TRBV14 to TRBJ2-3; the D is unclear. Sequenced material: peripheral blood, taken on day 0 of AZD1222 vaccination. This sequence was found in an adult in good health. The CDR3 nucleotides are TGTGCCAGCAGCCAAGATCGGGTAACTAGCACAGATACGCAGTATTTT. This gives the protein CASSQDRVTSTDTQYF.